Listed below are T cell receptor beta chains from one sample, sequenced in a study of long-term antiretroviral therapy in people with HIV. Method: immunoSEQ multiplex PCR; TCRdb's copy keeps in-frame clones and lacks some. The sample lists approximately 17,000 clones, over 70% occurring once. The sample here was unsorted PBMCs, taken 1.5 years before starting antiretroviral therapy. Receptors originate from a woman between 50 and 59 years old with HIV. The CDR3 runs from the conserved cysteine through the conserved F or W. D genes are given only for firm matches. Clone sizes are given selectively: once, few, many, or a class where the clone is expanded.

>TRBJ1-4|TRBV9|-|-
TGTGCCAGCAGCGTAGGGTGGGCAGGAGAAAAACTGTTTTTT
CASSVGWAGEKLFF
>TRBJ2-2|TRBV7-7|-|-
TGTGCCAGCAGCTTATTGAGACCCGGGGAGCTGTTTTTT
CASSLLRPGELFF
>TRBJ1-6|TRBV2|few|TRBD1
TGTGCCAGCAGACGGACAGGTTCCCATTCACCCCTCCACTTT
CASRRTGSHSPLHF
>TRBJ1-1|TRBV7-2|-|TRBD1
TGTGCCAGCAGCTCCCAACAGGGGTCTGAAGCTTTCTTT
CASSSQQGSEAFF
>TRBJ1-2|TRBV30|-|-
TGTGCCTGCGCCCGGGGGAGGGGCTATGGCTACACCTTC
CACARGRGYGYTF
>TRBJ2-1|TRBV7-9|-|TRBD1
TGTGCCAGCAGCACTGCCGGGACAGGGAAGGGGAATGAGCAGTTCTTC
CASSTAGTGKGNEQFF
>TRBJ1-5|TRBV6-4|-|-
TGTGCCAGCAGAAGCCCCCATTGGAAGTGCAATCAGCCCCAGCATTTT
CASRSPHWKCNQPQHF
>TRBJ1-1|TRBV7-3|-|-
TGTGCCAGCAGCCCGCAGGGGCGGGGCACTGAAGCTTTCTTT
CASSPQGRGTEAFF
>TRBJ1-5|TRBV28|-|-
TGTGCCAGCAGTCCACGTCCGGGGTTAGGTAGCAATCAGCCCCAGCATTTT
CASSPRPGLGSNQPQHF
>TRBJ1-3|TRBV6-1|-|-
TGTGCCAGCAGTGAAGGTGGATATGGTGGCACCATATATTTT
CASSEGGYGGTIYF
>TRBJ2-1|TRBV5-1|-|TRBD2
TGCGCCAGCAGCCGGACTAGCGGGGTTCGGGAGCAGTTCTTC
CASSRTSGVREQFF
>TRBJ1-2|TRBV6-5|few|-
TGTGCCAGCAGGTCCCCAGACTATGGCTACACCTTC
CASRSPDYGYTF
>TRBJ2-2|TRBV28|-|TRBD1
TGTGCCAGCAGTAACCACCGGGACAGTAACGCCGGGGAGCTGTTTTTT
CASSNHRDSNAGELFF
>TRBJ1-5|TRBV2|-|TRBD1
TGTGCCAGCAGAAGGGGGCTAGAGGGCAATCAGCCCCAGCATTTT
CASRRGLEGNQPQHF
>TRBJ2-4|TRBV2|-|TRBD1
TGTGCCAGCAGCCCCGGGACAGGGGCAAACATTCAGTACTTC
CASSPGTGANIQYF
>TRBJ2-7|TRBV4-2|few|TRBD2
TGTGCCAGCAGCGGACGACTAGCGGGGGGCTCCTACGAGCAGTACTTC
CASSGRLAGGSYEQYF
>TRBJ2-7|TRBV7-6|once|TRBD1
TGTGCCAGCAGCAGGGACAGATCCTACGAGCAGTACTTC
CASSRDRSYEQYF
>TRBJ1-2|TRBV6-5|few|TRBD1
TGTGCCAGCAGTTACAGGGTGGGTCAGGGGGCCCATGGCTACACCTTC
CASSYRVGQGAHGYTF
>TRBJ1-1|TRBV5-1|once|-
TGCGCCAGCAGCCCCGACGGGAACACTGAAGCTTTCTTT
CASSPDGNTEAFF
>TRBJ2-1|TRBV7-9|-|TRBD1
TGTGCCAGCAGCTCTACAAGACAGGGGCCCTACAATGAGCAGTTCTTC
CASSSTRQGPYNEQFF
>TRBJ2-5|TRBV5-1|-|TRBD2
TGCGCCAGCAGAGCTAGCGGGGGTTCAGAGACCCAGTACTTC
CASRASGGSETQYF
>TRBJ1-1|TRBV6-5|large|-
TGTGCCAGCAACAAACAGGGAAGCACTGAAGCTTTCTTT
CASNKQGSTEAFF
>TRBJ2-2|TRBV30|-|-
TGTGCCTGGAGTGCCATAAATCTCAACACCGGGGAGCTGTTTTTT
CAWSAINLNTGELFF
>TRBJ1-2|TRBV19|-|-
TGTGCCAGTACCCTAGCCGGACGCTATGGCTACACCTTC
CASTLAGRYGYTF
>TRBJ2-1|TRBV5-1|-|-
TGCGCCAGCAGCTTGGCCGGGCCCCGAAGCAATGAGCAGTTCTTC
CASSLAGPRSNEQFF
>TRBJ2-2|TRBV7-2|-|TRBD1
TGTGCCAGCCTATTGGGACAGGGGACATCCGGGGAGCTGTTTTTT
CASLLGQGTSGELFF
>TRBJ2-7|TRBV29-1|-|TRBD1
TGCAGCGTTGAAGATAGTTGGACAGGGGAAGCCGAGCAGTACTTC
CSVEDSWTGEAEQYF
>TRBJ2-5|TRBV18|-|-
TGTGCCAGCTCACCGGTCCAAGAGACCCAGTACTTC
CASSPVQETQYF
>TRBJ2-2|TRBV7-3|-|-
TGTGCCAGCAGCCCGGGGTCCGGGGAGCTGTTTTTT
CASSPGSGELFF
>TRBJ1-6|TRBV5-1|-|TRBD1
TGCGCCAGCAGCTCCGGACTAGGACAGGGTAATTCACCCCTCCACTTT
CASSSGLGQGNSPLHF
>TRBJ2-3|TRBV19|-|-
TGTGCCAGTAGTATTACCCGGACAGTCCCGCAGTATTTT
CASSITRTVPQYF
>TRBJ2-2|TRBV29-1|-|TRBD2
TGCAGCGTTGAAGATCCAACGACTAGCGGGAACACCGGGGAGCTGTTTTTT
CSVEDPTTSGNTGELFF
>TRBJ2-3|TRBV7-3|-|TRBD2
TGTGCCAGCAGCTTAATGGGGACTAGCGTACACACAGATACGCAGTATTTT
CASSLMGTSVHTDTQYF
>TRBJ1-1|TRBV30|-|TRBD1
TGTGCCTGGGTCATACAGGGGGGGCTCATGAACACTGAAGCTTTCTTT
CAWVIQGGLMNTEAFF
>TRBJ1-2|TRBV9|-|-
TGTGCCAGCAGCGCGAGTTCAGGGTATGGCTACACCTTC
CASSASSGYGYTF
>TRBJ2-2|TRBV7-3|-|-
TGTGCCATCATACCACCGCCACCCCCAGGGACCGGGGAGCTGTTTTTT
CAIIPPPPPGTGELFF
>TRBJ2-3|TRBV14|-|TRBD2
TGTGCCAGCAGTTGGGGGGGTCCCACAGATACGCAGTATTTT
CASSWGGPTDTQYF
>TRBJ2-2|TRBV7-8|-|TRBD2
TGTGCCAGCAGCTTAGGCCCCCGTACTAGCGCGGGCGGGGAGCTGTTTTTT
CASSLGPRTSAGGELFF
>TRBJ2-7|TRBV9|once|TRBD1
TGTGCCAGCAGCGCGGGACAGGGGGCTTCCGAGCAGTACTTC
CASSAGQGASEQYF
>TRBJ1-5|TRBV6-1|few|-
TGTGCCAGCATGCAGCGACGCAATCAGCCCCAGCATTTT
CASMQRRNQPQHF
>TRBJ2-2|TRBV7-9|few|TRBD2
TGTGCCAGCAGCCGACTAGCGGGGGGGTATCCCGGGGAGCTGTTTTTT
CASSRLAGGYPGELFF
>TRBJ1-4|TRBV15|-|-
TGTGCCACCAGCAAAAGGGACCCCAGGATGGGAAAACTGTTTTTT
CATSKRDPRMGKLFF
>TRBJ2-1|TRBV5-1|-|-
TGCGCCAGCACCACTGGAGGGGGCGCGTACAATGAGCAGTTCTTC
CASTTGGGAYNEQFF
>TRBJ2-5|TRBV19|once|-
TGTGCCAGTAGTTACAGGGCAAACCAACTCGCGGAGACCCAGTACTTC
CASSYRANQLAETQYF
>TRBJ1-1|TRBV5-1|medium-sized|TRBD1
TGCGCCAGCAGCCCCGGGACAGGGTGGAACACTGAAGCTTTCTTT
CASSPGTGWNTEAFF
>TRBJ2-5|TRBV15|-|TRBD2
TGTGCCACCAGCAGAGCGGGGGGGGATGGAGAGACCCAGTACTTC
CATSRAGGDGETQYF
>TRBJ1-3|TRBV4-1|-|-
TGCGCCAGCAGCCAAGATCCGGGGGCAGGAAACACCATATATTTT
CASSQDPGAGNTIYF
>TRBJ2-7|TRBV28|-|TRBD1
TGTGCCAGCAGCCCCAGACAGGGCTACGAGCAGTACTTC
CASSPRQGYEQYF
>TRBJ1-4|TRBV7-2|-|-
TGTGCCAGCAGCTTAATTGGTTGGACTAATGAAAAACTGTTTTTT
CASSLIGWTNEKLFF
>TRBJ2-1|TRBV30|-|TRBD1
TGTGCCTGGACCTTGACAGGGTTGTCCTACAATGAGCAGTTCTTC
CAWTLTGLSYNEQFF
>TRBJ1-1|TRBV30|once|-
TGTGCCTGGAGTGTCAGGGGCACTGAAGCTTTCTTT
CAWSVRGTEAFF
>TRBJ2-1|TRBV6-5|-|-
TGTGCCAGCAGTTCCGGGAACTCCTACAATGAGCAGTTCTTC
CASSSGNSYNEQFF
>TRBJ2-5|TRBV9|-|TRBD2
TGTGCCAGCAGCGTAGACCGGGGGGGGAAAGAGACCCAGTACTTC
CASSVDRGGKETQYF
>TRBJ1-2|TRBV27|-|TRBD1
TGTGCCAGCAGTCCCTGGGACAGGGAGGTGTGGGGCTACACCTTC
CASSPWDREVWGYTF
>TRBJ1-5|TRBV6-5|-|TRBD1
TGTGCCAGCAGCAAGGGGACAGGGTTTCAGCCCCAGCATTTT
CASSKGTGFQPQHF
>TRBJ2-3|TRBV10-3|once|TRBD2
TGTGCCATCAGTGCACGGACTAGCAAGGGGGGAGATACGCAGTATTTT
CAISARTSKGGDTQYF
>TRBJ1-3|TRBV7-9|once|-
TGTGCCAGCAGCTTAGGCGGACAGCGAGGCCGGGGAAACACCATATATTTT
CASSLGGQRGRGNTIYF
>TRBJ2-3|TRBV5-1|-|-
TGCGCCAGCAGCACCAGAACAGATACGCAGTATTTT
CASSTRTDTQYF
>TRBJ2-7|TRBV5-1|-|-
TGCGCCAGCAGCCATGGGGGGACCGGCGGGTTCTACGAGCAGTACTTC
CASSHGGTGGFYEQYF